This TCR beta chain comes out of a study of tissue T cells after allogeneic stem cell transplantation. Sequencing of TCRbeta CDR3 at survey depth gave sequences and template counts. Generated by immunoSEQ multiplex PCR, the TCRdb table keeps only in-frame clones and is missing some. Of 8,900 or so clones detected, around 40% appear once; the ten largest clones hold over 2%. This clone was detected a few times. What it binds is not known. The gene names given are mouse names. Read sequence stops 1 residue before the CDR3 end, and the germline J gene provides the missing end. Findings of the study overall: Within patients, tissue anatomy strongly shaped TCR repertoire composition. Motif-based clustering found tissue-specific repertoire signatures shared across patients, though few clones were shared.

Germline loops: CDR1 GFQATS, CDR2 STVNSAI. The length of the CDR3 is 12 residues. V lost 1 base, J lost 3 bases, and 6 bases lay in between. Time point noted: mouse harvest day 7 after allogeneic transplant. Mouse grafts combined 10^7 T-cell-depleted bone marrow cells with 10^6 splenic CD5+ T cells. B6 (H2b) cells into BALB/c (H2d) mice; tissues taken at day 7 or 14. Sample: skin. The TCR comes from a female BALB/c mouse given C57BL/6 T cells with graft-versus-host disease after an allogeneic hematopoietic cell transplant. The rearrangement uses TRBV20 and TRBJ1-1; D not resolved. The CDR3 here is CGARGQYTEVFF. The sequenced part of the CDR3 DNA is TGTGGTGCTAGGGGACAATACACAGAAGTCTTC. Combining the CDR3 with reference TRBV20 and TRBJ1-1 gives the whole variable domain GALVYQYPRRTICKSGTSMRMECQAVGFQATSVAWYRQSPQKTFELIALSTVNSAIKYEQNFTQEKFPISHPNLSFSSMTVLNAYLEDRGLYLCGARGQYTEVFFGKGTRLTVV.